Below are 5 T cell receptor beta chains sequenced from a single sample in a study of regulatory T cells in long-lasting Graves disease. Time point of the sample: newly diagnosed GD, antithyroid drugs for less than 3 months. RNA from PBMCs was the source of the TCR library. The authors built TCR beta libraries using iRepertoire HTBI primers and Arm-PCR of CDR3 regions. TCRdb re-derived calls from the multiplex PCR reads in MiXCR, one entry per CDR3 protein. The data show 550,000 to 600,000 distinct CDR3 sequences, approximately 16% seen once. The same data also went into a second study, on T cells in Graves' hyperthyroidism and ophthalmopathy.

This sample comprised peripheral blood mononuclear cells (PBMCs), obtained at new diagnosis, from a patient treated with antithyroid drugs. The source is a man between 18 and 35 years old with Graves disease.

The chain carries TRBV20-1 and TRBJ1-6; no definite D call. In germline, CDR1 is DFQATT, CDR2 SNEGSKA (reference sequence). V was pared by 7 bases and J by 0 bases, with 19 bases between. This CDR3 comprises 17 residues. CDR3 loop: CSVIGVLQSSYNSPLHF. Written as DNA, the CDR3 is TGCAGTGTCATAGGAGTCCTACAGAGCTCCTATAATTCACCCCTCCACTTT.

The sample holds many counts of this clonotype. CDR3 sequence reads: CASSGRLAGDVTDTQYF. CDR3 DNA sequence: TGTGCCAGCAGTGGCCGTCTAGCGGGAGATGTTACAGATACGCAGTATTTT. The rearrangement links TRBV6-1 to TRBJ2-3; 10 nucleotides match TRBD2. CDR1 and CDR2 from the germline V gene are MNHNS and SASEGT. V trimming: 4 bases; J trimming: 3 bases; junction bases outside the gene matches: 10. The CDR3 totals 17 residues.

Many counts were recorded for this clonotype. The V call is TRBV5-1, the J call TRBJ1-1, with 7 bases identical to TRBD1. The CDR3 consists of 15 residues. V lost 1 base, J lost 3 bases, and 6 bases stayed unmatched. Germline-derived CDR1 and CDR2 are SGHRS and YFSETQ. The CDR3: CASSLTGARDTEAFF. The CDR3 DNA reads TGCGCCAGCAGCTTGACAGGGGCTAGGGACACTGAAGCTTTCTTT.

This clonotype was seen at least ten times. DNA of the CDR3: TGTGCCAGCAAGGAGCGGGAATTAACGTACAATGAGCAGTTCTTC. It codes for CASKERELTYNEQFF. V and J are TRBV6-1 and TRBJ2-1, with 7 bases that match TRBD2. V shed 7 bases and J 4 bases; nucleotides not matched to a gene: 10. The CDR3 runs to 15 residues. CDR1 and CDR2 from the germline V gene are MNHNS and SASEGT.

This clonotype was detected only once. V gene TRBV4-1 combines with J gene TRBJ2-4, with 7 nucleotides matching TRBD1. Trimming cost V 5 bases and J 5 bases; bases outside gene matches: 6. CDR1 is MGHRA and CDR2 is YSYEKL in the germline V gene. The CDR3 loop spans 14 amino acids. The chain's CDR3 is CASSSRDSQNIQYF. Written as DNA, the CDR3 is TGCGCCAGCAGCAGCCGGGACAGTCAAAACATTCAGTACTTC.